This T cell receptor (beta chain) was profiled in a study of blood T cells in healthy people across ages. Study-wide findings and caveats: Older age went with lower TCR beta diversity per million T cells, in a roughly linear way. The unsorted PBMCs prevented any conclusive comparison of naive versus antigen-experienced cells.

The V gene's germline CDR1 is SGHRS and CDR2 YFSETQ. The CDR3 has 14 amino acids. The total RNA that was extracted per sample amounted to at least 5 micrograms. A remark on this clonotype: Antigen unknown.

A sample-barcoded 5' primer and a J-beta primer mix were used in a second PCR of roughly 6 to 12 cycles. CDR3-containing paired-end reads numbered at least 3 million in each sample. TCRdb re-derived calls from the 5' RACE reads in MiXCR, one entry per CDR3 protein. The sample contains roughly 650,000 distinct CDR3 sequences, about 34% of which appear only once. The chain couples TRBV5-1 to TRBJ2-7; 11 bases align to TRBD1. The tail of the sequence fits TRBJ2-5 better, so the J call may be wrong. This receptor was identified in a woman of 80 years or more in good health. Input material: blood. The chain's CDR3 is CASSRTGGRGTQYF. CDR3 in DNA: TGCGCCAGCAGCCGGACAGGGGGCCGAGGGACCCAGTACTTC.